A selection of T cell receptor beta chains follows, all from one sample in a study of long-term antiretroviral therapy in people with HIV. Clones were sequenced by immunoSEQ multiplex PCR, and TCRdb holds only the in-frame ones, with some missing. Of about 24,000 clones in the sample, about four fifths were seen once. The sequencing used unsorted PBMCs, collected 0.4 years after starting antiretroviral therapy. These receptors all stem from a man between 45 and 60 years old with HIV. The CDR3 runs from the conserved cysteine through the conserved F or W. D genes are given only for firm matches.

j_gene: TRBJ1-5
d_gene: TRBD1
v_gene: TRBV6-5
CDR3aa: CASSPDRGLFQPQHF
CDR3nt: TGTGCCAGCAGTCCCGACAGGGGGCTCTTTCAGCCCCAGCATTTT

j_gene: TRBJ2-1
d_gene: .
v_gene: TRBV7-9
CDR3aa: CASSLVLGGREFF
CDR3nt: TGTGCCAGCAGCTTAGTTCTTGGCGGCCGGGAGTTCTTC

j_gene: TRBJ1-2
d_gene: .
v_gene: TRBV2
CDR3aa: CASNNGRVNYGYTF
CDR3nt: TGTGCCAGCAATAACGGCAGGGTTAACTATGGCTACACCTTC

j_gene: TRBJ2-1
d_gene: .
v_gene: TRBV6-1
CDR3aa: CASSPRNNEQFF
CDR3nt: TGTGCCAGCAGCCCTCGTAACAATGAGCAGTTCTTC

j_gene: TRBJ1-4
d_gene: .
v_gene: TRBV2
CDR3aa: CASGLLAANEKLFF
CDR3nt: TGTGCCAGCGGGTTGTTGGCAGCTAATGAAAAACTGTTTTTT

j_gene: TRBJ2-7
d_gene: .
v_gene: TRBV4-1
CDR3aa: CASSPWPRDEQYF
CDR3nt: TGCGCCAGCAGCCCCTGGCCCAGGGACGAGCAGTACTTC

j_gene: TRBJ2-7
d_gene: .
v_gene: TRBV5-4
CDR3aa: CASSTTLVGGRPYEQYF
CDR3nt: TGTGCCAGCAGCACAACCCTTGTCGGGGGACGCCCCTACGAGCAGTACTTC

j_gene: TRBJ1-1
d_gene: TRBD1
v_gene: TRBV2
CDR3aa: CASTRTGVRSEAFF
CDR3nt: TGTGCCAGCACCAGGACAGGGGTTCGTTCTGAAGCTTTCTTT

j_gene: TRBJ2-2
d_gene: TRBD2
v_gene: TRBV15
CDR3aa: CATSRDPAGGGRGELFF
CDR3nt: TGTGCCACCAGCAGAGATCCAGCGGGGGGCGGCCGGGGAGAGCTGTTTTTT

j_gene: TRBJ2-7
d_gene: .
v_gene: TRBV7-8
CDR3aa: CASSPPLDILAEQYF
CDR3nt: TGTGCCAGCAGCCCCCCCTTGGACATTCTTGCCGAGCAGTACTTC

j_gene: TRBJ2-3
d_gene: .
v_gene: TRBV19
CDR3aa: CASRVTHDTDTQYF
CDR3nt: TGTGCCAGTAGAGTGACTCATGACACAGATACGCAGTATTTT